Below are 21 T cell receptor beta chains sequenced from a single sample in a study of control samples from healthy donors and cancer patients. The data were produced by immunoSEQ multiplex PCR, yet TCRdb's version contains in-frame clones alone and is incomplete. The profile covers some 200,000 clones, with roughly nine tenths appearing a single time and more than 1.3% taken by the ten largest. Sequenced sample: blood. The receptor set was obtained from a woman aged 25 to 39 in good health.

V usage is TRBV6-4 and J usage is TRBJ2-5; D is tentatively TRBD1 or TRBD2 (7 bases each). CDR1 MRHNA and CDR2 SNTAGT come from the germline V gene. V was cut by 8 bases and J by 1 base, with 14 bases left in between. This CDR3 is 14 amino acids long. CDR3 bases: TGTGCCAGCGTCAGGGGGGGGCCCCAAGAGACCCAGTACTTC. This codes for CASVRGGPQETQYF.

This chain's CDR3 is CASSVATGLANEQFF. The DNA for the CDR3 is TGTGCCAGCAGCGTAGCTACAGGACTAGCGAATGAGCAGTTCTTC. The chain joins TRBV9 to TRBJ2-1, with 9 bases that match TRBD2. Germline CDR1 reads SGDLS; CDR2 reads YYNGEE. The CDR3 extends over 15 amino acids. Trimming at V came to 0 bases and at J to 7 bases, leaving 5 bases not matched to a gene.

The CDR3: CASSPGGKETQYF. Written as DNA, the CDR3 is TGTGCCAGCTCACCTGGCGGTAAGGAGACCCAGTACTTC. The chain couples TRBV18 to TRBJ2-5; no clear D. The V gene lost 3 bases and the J gene lost 5 bases, with 10 bases spanning the gap. CDR3 size: 13 residues. Germline CDR1 and CDR2: KGHSH and LQKENI.

The chain employs TRBV4-2 and TRBJ1-5, with 7 bases matching TRBD1. The CDR3 runs 15 residues. Germline CDR1 LGHNA, CDR2 YNFKEQ. Losses at the gene ends were 3 bases for V and 5 bases for J; bases not matched to a gene: 7. The CDR3 DNA reads TGTGCCAGCAGCCACCCGGGACAGTACGATCAGCCCCAGCATTTT. This gives the protein CASSHPGQYDQPQHF.

The rearrangement links TRBV24-1 to TRBJ2-5, with 9 bases aligning to TRBD1. The CDR3 length is 14 residues. From germline, CDR1 is KGHDR and CDR2 SFDVKD. Trimming removed 6 bases from V and 2 bases from J; junction bases left unmatched: 3. The CDR3 loop is CATSTGGPQETQYF. CDR3 bases: TGTGCCACCAGTACAGGGGGCCCACAAGAGACCCAGTACTTC.

This clone was detected once. Within the sample, other DNA sequences also encode this same CDR3. This rearrangement joins TRBV19 to TRBJ1-2; 7 bases fit TRBD1. The junction had 4 bases not matched to a gene; V was cut back by 4 bases and J by 2 bases. This CDR3 contains 14 residues. CDR1 is LNHDA, CDR2 SQIVND, per germline (reference sequence). The CDR3 region is CASSTGTANYGYTF. Written as DNA, the CDR3 is TGTGCCAGTAGTACCGGGACAGCCAACTATGGCTACACCTTC.

The chain is built from TRBV5-5 and TRBJ1-5; the match to TRBD1 covers 9 bases. Germline CDR1 and CDR2: SGHKS and YYEKEE (reference sequence). Unmatched junction bases numbered 9, after V lost 4 bases and J lost 7 bases. The CDR3 is 15 residues long. The DNA for the CDR3 is TGTGCCAGCAGCGCCGGGACAGGGAGTTACCAGCCCCAGCATTTT. This sequence encodes CASSAGTGSYQPQHF. The full variable domain, completed using reference TRBV5-5 and TRBJ1-5, is DAGVTQSPTHLIKTRGQQVTLRCSPISGHKSVSWYQQVLGQGPQFIFQYYEKEERGRGNFPDRFSARQFPNYSSELNVNALLLGDSALYLCASSAGTGSYQPQHFGDGTRLSIL.

V usage is TRBV30 and J usage is TRBJ2-2, with 8 bases that match TRBD2. Per germline, CDR1 GTSNPN and CDR2 SVGIG (reference sequence). CDR3 size: 16 residues. With 3 bases clipped from V and 0 bases from J, the junction kept 6 bases outside the gene matches. The CDR3 sequence is CAWSPRTSTNTGELFF. The DNA for the CDR3 is TGTGCCTGGAGCCCCAGGACTAGCACGAACACCGGGGAGCTGTTTTTT.

DNA of the CDR3: TGTGCCAGCAGCAAACGGACTCTCTCCAATCAGCCCCAGCATTTT. This translates into CASSKRTLSNQPQHF. The chain employs TRBV21-1 and TRBJ1-5. TRBV21-1 is listed as a pseudogene. There are 15 residues in the CDR3.

The CDR3 here is CASSRTSSETQYF. The CDR3 nucleotides read TGTGCCAGTAGCCGTACTAGTTCCGAGACCCAGTACTTC. The V call is TRBV19, the J call TRBJ2-5; possibly TRBD2 for D (5 bases). Germline-derived CDR1 and CDR2 are LNHDA and SQIVND (reference sequence). Trimming took 6 bases from V and 5 from J, leaving 13 bases between them. The CDR3 covers 13 residues.

The chain carries TRBV30 and TRBJ2-7; D is unclear. This CDR3 contains 13 residues. The germline gives CDR1 GTSNPN, CDR2 SVGIG (reference sequence). The ends were cut back, 2 bases at V and 2 bases at J, with 10 bases in the middle. CDR3 sequence reads: CAWSNGVTYEQYF. The CDR3, as DNA: TGTGCCTGGAGTAATGGGGTCACCTACGAGCAGTACTTC. Full variable domain (outside the CDR3, taken from reference TRBV30 and TRBJ2-7): SQTIHQWPATLVQPVGSPLSLECTVEGTSNPNLYWYRQAAGRGLQLLFYSVGIGQISSEVPQNLSASRPQDRQFILSSKKLLLSDSGFYLCAWSNGVTYEQYFGPGTRLTVT.

About this clone: The same CDR3 is also encoded by other DNA sequences in this sample. The chain employs TRBV11-2 and TRBJ2-7; 9 bases align to TRBD1. CDR3 size: 14 residues. J was trimmed by 1 base and V by 4 bases; bases with no gene match: 2. Germline CDR1 is SGHAT and CDR2 is FQNNGV. In nucleotides, the CDR3 is TGTGCCAGCAGCTCGGGACAGGGTTCCTACGAGCAGTACTTC. It yields the protein CASSSGQGSYEQYF.

The chain couples TRBV5-1 to TRBJ1-3, with 10 bases identical to TRBD1. The CDR3 consists of 16 residues. Looked up from germline, CDR1 is SGHRS and CDR2 is YFSETQ. The V gene end was trimmed by 4 bases and the J gene end by 4 bases; junction bases not matched to a gene: 8. CDR3 sequence (DNA): TGCGCCAGCAGCGGCGGGACAGGGGTTCTCGGAAACACCATATATTTT. It translates to CASSGGTGVLGNTIYF.

The V gene is TRBV11-2, the J gene TRBJ1-1; D is unresolved. The CDR3 is 13 residues long. V was clipped by 8 bases and J by 1 base, with 11 bases between them. Germline CDR1 and CDR2: SGHAT and FQNNGV. The CDR3 sequence is CASGRDGNTEAFF. CDR3 bases: TGTGCCAGCGGTAGGGATGGGAACACTGAAGCTTTCTTT.

This clone was seen a handful of times. The chain uses TRBV18 and TRBJ1-3, with TRBD1 identical over 7 bases. Losses at the gene ends were 0 bases for V and 5 bases for J; bases not matched to a gene: 1. The V gene's germline CDR1 is KGHSH and CDR2 LQKENI. The length of the CDR3 is 14 residues. This CDR3 reads CASSPPGQRNTIYF. The CDR3 DNA reads TGTGCCAGCTCACCACCGGGACAGAGAAACACCATATATTTT.

A word on this clone: The sample has other DNA sequences that encode this CDR3 too. The chain couples TRBV6-5 to TRBJ1-4; D is ambiguous. V was clipped by 0 bases and J by 8 bases, with 4 bases between them. Per the germline V gene, CDR1 is MNHEY and CDR2 is SVGAGI. This CDR3 is built from 12 residues. CDR3 sequence (DNA): TGTGCCAGCAGTTACTCCGGGGAAAAACTGTTTTTT. It specifies CASSYSGEKLFF.

This chain uses TRBV4-2 with TRBJ2-7; D not resolved. The CDR3 covers 15 residues. The germline V gene has CDR1 LGHNA and CDR2 YNFKEQ. V was trimmed by 1 base and J by 0 bases, leaving 10 bases between them. The chain's CDR3 is CASSQGTVSSYEQYF. Here the CDR3 DNA reads TGTGCCAGCAGCCAAGGGACCGTTTCCTCCTACGAGCAGTACTTC.

This clone was recorded once. V and J are TRBV9 and TRBJ1-6, with 8 bases matching TRBD1. With 3 bases clipped from V and 6 bases from J, the junction kept 8 bases outside the gene matches. There are 16 residues in the CDR3. Germline lookup yields CDR1 SGDLS and CDR2 YYNGEE. CDR3: CASSGSQGAGNSPLHF. The CDR3 DNA is TGTGCCAGCAGCGGATCTCAGGGGGCCGGTAATTCACCCCTCCACTTT.

The chain joins TRBV5-5 to TRBJ1-2; D gene uncertain. Germline values: CDR1 SGHKS, CDR2 YYEKEE (reference sequence). The CDR3 consists of 13 residues. V lost 0 bases to trimming and J lost 5 bases, with 8 bases between them. CDR3 protein: CASSLAGRYGYTF. CDR3 coding DNA: TGTGCCAGCAGCTTGGCAGGTCGATATGGCTACACCTTC. Together with reference TRBV5-5 and TRBJ1-2, the CDR3 gives the full variable domain: DAGVTQSPTHLIKTRGQQVTLRCSPISGHKSVSWYQQVLGQGPQFIFQYYEKEERGRGNFPDRFSARQFPNYSSELNVNALLLGDSALYLCASSLAGRYGYTFGSGTRLTVV.

Details on this clone: This sample also contains other DNA sequences that code for the same CDR3. The gene calls are TRBV9 and TRBJ1-1, with D uncertain. Trimming took 0 bases from V and 1 from J, leaving 7 bases between them. The CDR3 is 14 residues long. The germline CDR1 and CDR2 sequences are SGDLS and YYNGEE. CDR3 region: CASSVVSGNTEAFF. The DNA for the CDR3 is TGTGCCAGCAGCGTAGTATCAGGGAACACTGAAGCTTTCTTT.

The chain links TRBV28 to TRBJ1-2; 8 bases align to TRBD1. The germline V gene encodes CDR1 MDHEN and CDR2 SYDVKM. The CDR3 is 15 amino acids. With V trimmed by 6 bases and J by 5 bases, 11 bases remained unmatched. The CDR3 nucleotides are TGTGCCAGCAGCCGCCCGGACAGGGTTGTTTATGGCTACACCTTC. Protein product: CASSRPDRVVYGYTF.